One T cell receptor beta chain is described in this entry. V lost 4 bases to trimming and J lost 6 bases; unmatched junction nucleotides: 4. The CDR3 loop spans 15 amino acids. CDR1 and CDR2 (germline): MNHEY, SVGAGI. This sample was included in a study of blood T cell repertoires in COVID-19. Turning to the study itself: Samples taken during acute and convalescent COVID-19 were collected in the United States, Italy and Spain. Sources were T cells, B-cell-depleted T cells, or PBMCs; the material itself was cDNA or gDNA.

In the original analysis: By means of reference gene primer amplification, nucleated cell counts were estimated. Using immunoSEQ multiplex PCR, the repertoire was profiled, and TCRdb retains in-frame clones only, with some absent. From that table come the V and J calls and clone size; the DNA was used to work out D and trimming. Counted here are some 700,000 clones, 90% occurring once; the ten biggest clones make up approximately 0.25%. The V gene is TRBV6-5, the J gene TRBJ1-6; TRBD1 aligns across 9 bases. Sequences were obtained from peripheral blood. The receptor was isolated from a woman younger than 30 with acute or convalescent COVID-19. CDR3 bases: TGTGCCAGCAGTTCGACAGGGGGTTCTAATTCACCCCTCCACTTT. The encoded protein is CASSSTGGSNSPLHF.